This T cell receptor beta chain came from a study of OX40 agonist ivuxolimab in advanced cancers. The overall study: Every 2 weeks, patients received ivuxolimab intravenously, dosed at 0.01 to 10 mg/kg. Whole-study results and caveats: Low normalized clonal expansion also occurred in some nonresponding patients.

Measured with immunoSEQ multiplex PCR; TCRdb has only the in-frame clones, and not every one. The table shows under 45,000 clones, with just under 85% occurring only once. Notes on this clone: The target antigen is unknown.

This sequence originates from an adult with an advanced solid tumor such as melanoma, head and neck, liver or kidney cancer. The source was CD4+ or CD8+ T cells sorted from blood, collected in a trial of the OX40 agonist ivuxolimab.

CDR3 DNA sequence: TGTGCCAGCGCCCTGGGACAGGGGTCCTACGAGCAGTACTTC. Protein sequence: CASALGQGSYEQYF. V is TRBV14 and J is TRBJ2-7; TRBD1 aligns across 10 bases. CDR1 is SGHDN and CDR2 is FVKESK in the germline V gene. With V trimmed by 8 bases and J by 1 base, 5 bases remained unmatched. CDR3 length: 14 residues.